The 31 T cell receptor beta chains given below trace back to one sample, sequenced in a study of blood T cells in healthy people across ages. A second PCR of 7 to 11 cycles used a sample-barcoded 5' primer and a J-beta primer mix. TCRdb re-analysed the 5' RACE reads in MiXCR, keeping a single row per CDR3 protein. The sample lists 550,000 to 600,000 distinct CDR3 sequences; 40% to 55% were seen once. The sequenced sample consisted of blood. The receptors originated from an older man in good health.

In its sample, this clonotype was seen a few times. V gene TRBV20-1 combines with J gene TRBJ1-1; D call uncertain. V lost 0 bases, J lost 6 bases, and 17 bases lay in between. Looked up from germline, CDR1 is DFQATT and CDR2 is SNEGSKA (reference sequence). The CDR3 is made up of 15 amino acids. The CDR3, as DNA: TGCAGTGCTAGAGATGGACGGCCCTCGGTCCCTGAAGCTTTCTTT. This translates into CSARDGRPSVPEAFF.

The gene calls are TRBV7-2 and TRBJ2-1, with D unresolved. Trimming left V 5 bases short and J 4 bases short, with 12 bases between. This CDR3 region has 14 residues. Looked up from germline, CDR1 is SGHTA and CDR2 is FQGNSA. The chain's CDR3 is CASSPRSYYNEQFF. The CDR3 coding sequence is TGTGCCAGCAGCCCCCGGAGCTATTACAATGAGCAGTTCTTC.

The chain recombines TRBV6-5 with TRBJ2-1; D is possibly TRBD2 (7 bases). Trimming removed 7 bases from V and 0 bases from J, with 13 bases in between. There are 15 residues in the CDR3. Germline CDR1 reads MNHEY; CDR2 reads SVGAGI. The CDR3, as DNA: TGTGCCAGCACTAGGGGGGGGATCTCCTACAATGAGCAGTTCTTC. Translation: CASTRGGISYNEQFF.

This clonotype came up a few times. The rearrangement uses TRBV5-1 and TRBJ2-5; D might be TRBD1 (6 bases). The end of the DNA fits TRBJ2-7 better, so the J call may be wrong. The CDR3 spans 13 residues. Germline CDR1 and CDR2: SGHRS and YFSETQ. CDR3 region: CASSWTAAYEQYF. CDR3 in DNA: TGCGCCAGCAGCTGGACAGCTGCCTACGAGCAGTACTTC.

This clonotype was counted only a few times. The V gene is TRBV29-1, the J gene TRBJ2-2; weak D call: TRBD1 (5 bases). CDR3 length: 13 amino acids. V shed 6 bases and J shed 7 bases, with 15 bases lying between them. Germline loops: CDR1 SQVTM, CDR2 ANQGSEA. The CDR3 DNA reads as TGCAGCGTCGAGGCCTGGCAGGGCGGGGAGCTGTTTTTT. It yields the protein CSVEAWQGGELFF.

The chain uses TRBV14 and TRBJ2-1, with D perhaps assigned TRBD1 or TRBD2 (6 bases each). CDR1 is SGHDN, CDR2 FVKESK, per germline. The CDR3 length is 16 residues. V was shortened by 1 base and J by 3 bases, with 13 bases between the two germline ends. The CDR3 DNA is TGTGCCAGCAGCCAAGTTCTAGGGGGAGGCTACAATGAGCAGTTCTTC. It is translated as CASSQVLGGGYNEQFF.

This clonotype turned up a few times. The chain combines TRBV6-5 with TRBJ1-1; 7 bases agree with TRBD1. After removal of 5 bases from V and 5 bases from J, the junction contained 8 bases not matched to a gene. The CDR3 spans 14 residues. Germline CDR1 MNHEY, CDR2 SVGAGI. CDR3 region: CASSDRAGRTEAFF. CDR3 DNA: TGTGCCAGCAGTGACAGGGCAGGAAGGACTGAAGCTTTCTTT.

This clonotype occurred a few times. The chain carries TRBV4-1 and TRBJ2-7; 14 bases map to TRBD2. Germline V lookup: CDR1 MGHRA, CDR2 YSYEKL. This CDR3 comprises 16 residues. V lost 4 bases, J lost 5 bases, and 7 bases stayed unmatched. CDR3 amino acids: CASSPGLAGVRNEQYF. The DNA for the CDR3 is TGCGCCAGCAGCCCGGGACTAGCGGGAGTAAGAAACGAGCAGTACTTC.

Comment on this clonotype: A much bigger clone sits one base away, suggesting this may be a read error. The J gene is TRBJ2-5, the V gene TRBV6-6, with no clear D. The CDR3 totals 14 residues. The germline CDR1 and CDR2 sequences are MNHNY and SVGAGI (reference sequence). The CDR3: CASSDSPRRETQYF. The CDR3 DNA reads TGTGCCAGCAGTGACTCTCCGCGGCGAGAGACCCAGTACTTC.

In this sample, this clonotype turned up a few times. The chain joins TRBV5-1 to TRBJ2-5, with 9 bases lining up with TRBD2. The CDR3 is 16 residues long. Trimming cost V 0 bases and J 3 bases; bases outside gene matches: 6. Per the germline V gene, CDR1 is SGHRS and CDR2 is YFSETQ. The CDR3 loop reads CASSLGLAGIKETQYF. The CDR3 DNA reads TGCGCCAGCAGCTTGGGTCTAGCGGGGATTAAAGAGACCCAGTACTTC.

This clonotype showed up just a few times. The chain employs TRBV9 and TRBJ2-1, with TRBD2 identical over 8 bases. The CDR3 totals 17 residues. Germline V gene lookup returns CDR1 SGDLS and CDR2 YYNGEE. Trimming removed 4 bases from V and 7 bases from J; junction bases left unmatched: 16. CDR3 DNA sequence: TGTGCCAGCAGCCCCAGGGGAGTAGCGGGAAGTCGTAATGAGCAGTTCTTC. Its protein product is CASSPRGVAGSRNEQFF.

This clonotype turned up a few times. This chain uses TRBV5-1 with TRBJ2-6; D might be TRBD2 (6 bases). The length of the CDR3 is 15 residues. In germline, CDR1 is SGHRS, CDR2 YFSETQ. Deletions cut 4 bases from V and 2 bases from J, with 10 bases between. The CDR3 DNA reads as TGCGCCAGCAGCCATGGAGGGGCTGGGGCCAACGTCCTGACTTTC. Translated, it gives CASSHGGAGANVLTF.

The chain employs TRBV7-6 and TRBJ2-1; TRBD1 matches 8 bases. The length of the CDR3 is 16 residues. Germline V gives CDR1 SGHVS, CDR2 FNYEAQ. Trimming cost V 5 bases and J 0 bases; bases outside gene matches: 6. DNA of the CDR3: TGTGCCAGCAGCACTCGGACAGGGAGCTCCTACAATGAGCAGTTCTTC. Its translation: CASSTRTGSSYNEQFF.

This clonotype has just a few counts. This chain joins TRBV7-2 and TRBJ2-7, with unresolved D. The germline gives CDR1 SGHTA, CDR2 FQGNSA. V was shortened by 4 bases and J by 5 bases, with 12 bases between the two germline ends. CDR3 size: 13 residues. The CDR3 here is CASSSRSSHEQYF. The CDR3 coding sequence is TGTGCCAGCAGCTCCCGTTCGTCCCACGAGCAGTACTTC.

The chain couples TRBV12-3 or TRBV12-4 to TRBJ1-1; TRBD1 is a possible D gene (5 bases). The V gene lost 6 bases and the J gene lost 8 bases, with 13 bases spanning the gap. The CDR3 length is 12 residues. CDR3 sequence reads: CASRKRGPEAFF. CDR3 DNA sequence: TGTGCCAGCAGGAAGAGGGGACCGGAAGCTTTCTTT.

The CDR3 region is CSALTSGVSTDTQYF. The CDR3 DNA reads TGCAGTGCTTTGACTAGCGGGGTGAGCACAGATACGCAGTATTTT. This sequence joins TRBV20-1 and TRBJ2-3; 11 bases are shared with TRBD2. This CDR3 comprises 15 residues. The ends lost 5 bases at V and 0 bases at J; junction bases unmatched: 4. Per the germline V gene, CDR1 is DFQATT and CDR2 is SNEGSKA (reference sequence).

This sequence joins TRBV12-3 or TRBV12-4 and TRBJ2-7; 9 bases are shared with TRBD1. Trimming at V came to 4 bases and at J to 6 bases, leaving 7 bases not matched to a gene. The length of the CDR3 is 14 residues. Here the CDR3 reads CASSSGQGTREQYF. In nucleotides, the CDR3 is TGTGCCAGCAGTTCAGGACAGGGGACTCGCGAGCAGTACTTC.

The chain links TRBV15 to TRBJ2-1; 8 bases align to TRBD1. The V and J ends lost 4 bases and 5 bases, in that order; junction bases with no gene match: 7. The CDR3 loop spans 15 amino acids. The germline CDR1 and CDR2 sequences are LNHNV and YYDKDF (reference sequence). The CDR3 here is CATSNGGQANNEQFF. The CDR3 region has the DNA TGTGCCACCAGCAATGGGGGACAGGCCAACAATGAGCAGTTCTTC.

This clonotype has only a few counts. V gene TRBV7-2 combines with J gene TRBJ2-3, with 15 bases fitting TRBD2. V was pared by 4 bases and J by 2 bases, with 10 bases of the junction left unmatched. Germline V lookup: CDR1 SGHTA, CDR2 FQGNSA. CDR3 length: 19 amino acids. CDR3 coding DNA: TGTGCCAGCAGCTCCCACTTCGGGACTAGCGGGGGGTTCACAGATACGCAGTATTTT. Translating it yields CASSSHFGTSGGFTDTQYF.

The chain recombines TRBV6-6 with TRBJ1-2; TRBD1 agrees at 7 bases. The CDR3 contains 14 residues. V lost 0 bases, J lost 7 bases, and 5 bases stayed unmatched. Germline V gene data show CDR1 as MNHNY and CDR2 as SVGAGI (reference sequence). This chain's CDR3 is CASSYSPTGSGYTF. CDR3 bases: TGTGCCAGCAGTTACTCTCCGACAGGGAGTGGCTACACCTTC.

The chain carries TRBV3-1 and TRBJ1-6; TRBD1 agrees at 9 bases. From germline, CDR1 is LGHDT and CDR2 YNNKEL (reference sequence). After removal of 5 bases from V and 10 bases from J, the junction contained 9 bases not matched to a gene. The CDR3 spans 15 residues. CDR3 loop: CASSSRDRAGSPLHF. The CDR3 coding sequence is TGTGCCAGCAGCTCCCGGGACAGGGCTGGCTCACCCCTCCACTTT.

The V and J genes are TRBV7-9 and TRBJ2-1; the D gene is possibly TRBD1 (5 bases). V dropped 4 bases and J dropped 6 bases, with 28 bases sitting between them. Germline assignment: CDR1 SEHNR and CDR2 FQNEAQ (reference sequence). CDR3 length equals 19 residues. CDR3 sequence: CASSSPSGRRSRRGNEQFF. CDR3 coding DNA: TGTGCCAGCAGCTCCCCCTCTGGAAGGAGATCTCGAAGGGGCAATGAGCAGTTCTTC.

This clonotype was picked up a small number of times. The CDR3 DNA is TGCGCCAGCAGGACGACAGGAGGGCTAGGCTATGGCTACACCTTC. This translates into CASRTTGGLGYGYTF. The chain combines TRBV5-1 with TRBJ1-2, with TRBD1 as a possible D gene (6 bases). Germline assignment: CDR1 SGHRS and CDR2 YFSETQ. The CDR3 consists of 15 residues. V was pared by 5 bases and J by 4 bases, with 18 bases between.

The chain carries TRBV28 and TRBJ2-1, with D possibly being TRBD2 (6 bases). Trimming pared 4 bases from V and 10 bases from J, leaving 14 bases between. CDR3 size: 13 residues. Germline V gene sequence: CDR1 MDHEN, CDR2 SYDVKM. CDR3: CASSSHLAPEQFF. For the CDR3, the DNA is TGTGCCAGCAGTTCTCATCTAGCGCCAGAGCAGTTCTTC.

The chain uses TRBV11-2 and TRBJ2-1; D unresolved. CDR3 length: 14 amino acids. Germline loops: CDR1 SGHAT, CDR2 FQNNGV. V lost 3 bases and J 2 bases, leaving 8 bases between the germline ends. DNA for the CDR3: TGTGCCAGCAGCTTTTCAGACCCCTACAATGAGCAGTTCTTC. It codes for CASSFSDPYNEQFF.

Only one count was recorded for this clonotype. The chain links TRBV3-1 to TRBJ2-2; D not resolved. Trimming cost V 0 bases and J 7 bases, with 12 bases left between them. CDR3 length: 15 residues. Germline-derived CDR1 and CDR2 are LGHDT and YNNKEL (reference sequence). CDR3 bases: TGTGCCAGCAGCCAAGACGCGGCGCAAGGCGGGGAGCTGTTTTTT. It codes for CASSQDAAQGGELFF. Together with reference TRBV3-1 and TRBJ2-2, the CDR3 gives the full variable domain: DTAVSQTPKYLVTQMGNDKSIKCEQNLGHDTMYWYKQDSKKFLKIMFSYNNKELIINETVPNRFSPKSPDKAHLNLHINSLELGDSAVYFCASSQDAAQGGELFFGEGSRLTVL.

The V gene is TRBV29-1, the J gene TRBJ2-3, with D possibly being TRBD2 (6 bases). The CDR3 runs 14 residues. V dropped 4 bases and J dropped 0 bases, with 11 bases sitting between them. Germline-derived CDR1 and CDR2 are SQVTM and ANQGSEA. The CDR3 bases are TGCAGCGTTGCGGGGGACCTTAGCACAGATACGCAGTATTTT. As protein: CSVAGDLSTDTQYF.

This clonotype was found many times. This chain joins TRBV6-5 and TRBJ2-4, with D uncertain. This CDR3 is built from 14 residues. Germline lookup yields CDR1 MNHEY and CDR2 SVGAGI. V was pared by 5 bases and J by 7 bases, with 15 bases between. DNA for the CDR3: TGTGCCAGCAGTGGCTCACTGGGCGGCAACATTCAGTACTTC. This translates into CASSGSLGGNIQYF.

A word on this clonotype: A much larger clone sits a single nucleotide away, making a read error possible. The chain uses TRBV27 and TRBJ2-3; D is undetermined. The CDR3 has 13 amino acids. V lost 5 bases to trimming and J lost 2 bases, with 8 bases between them. Per germline, CDR1 MNHEY and CDR2 SMNVEV (reference sequence). The CDR3 DNA reads TGTGCCAGCAGTGTGACTCTCACAGATACGCAGTATTTT. It is translated as CASSVTLTDTQYF.

This clonotype came up a few times. The chain employs TRBV7-2 and TRBJ2-5, with TRBD2 matching 7 bases. The CDR3 is 15 residues long. Germline CDR1 SGHTA, CDR2 FQGNSA. Trimming at V came to 4 bases and at J to 4 bases, leaving 9 bases not matched to a gene. CDR3 bases: TGTGCCAGCAGCTACACATGGACTAGTGGAGAGACCCAGTACTTC. As protein: CASSYTWTSGETQYF.

This chain uses TRBV11-1 with TRBJ2-3; TRBD1 is a possible D gene (5 bases). There are 15 residues in the CDR3. Germline V CDR1 and CDR2: SGHAT, FQDESV (reference sequence). V lost 5 bases, J lost 1 base, and 13 bases lay in between. The CDR3 bases are TGTGCCAGCAGCCGCCAGGGTATCGGCACAGATACGCAGTATTTT. This codes for CASSRQGIGTDTQYF.